This T cell receptor beta chain originates from a study of blood T cell repertoires in COVID-19. Study summary: Whether acute or convalescent, the COVID-19 samples came from the United States, Italy and Spain.

In the original workflow: Scientists estimated how many nucleated cells there were by amplifying reference gene primers. Libraries were prepared by immunoSEQ multiplex PCR; TCRdb keeps only in-frame clonotypes and omits some of them. V and J calls and clone size are those listed in that table; D and trimming were worked out from the DNA. The sample shows some 74,000 clones, approximately 80% of them seen only once. The CDR3 consists of 15 residues. Germline CDR1 is LGHDT and CDR2 is YNNKEL (reference sequence). V dropped 4 bases and J dropped 1 base, with 13 bases sitting between them. The sample taken for sequencing was peripheral blood. V usage is TRBV3-1 (or the pseudogene TRBV3-2) and J usage is TRBJ1-1, with no clear D. The source is a human donor in a cohort sampled during active COVID-19. DNA for the CDR3: TGTGCCAGCAGCCCGACCCGAAGACAGAACACTGAAGCTTTCTTT. Protein sequence: CASSPTRRQNTEAFF.